Each of the 23 T cell receptor beta chains below was sequenced from the same sample in a study of T-cell reconstitution after alpha-beta-depleted transplantation in children listed by TCRdb under 2016. The library was obtained by PCR. The sample was run on an Illumina HiSeq 2500. TCR libraries were prepared with molecular barcoding, using unique molecular identifiers to normalize TCRbeta repertoire quantification. The raw public reads went through TCRdb reprocessing: fastp at Q25, MiXCR clone calling, in-frame beta chains kept. One record per CDR3 amino acid sequence lists the most common genes and DNA. A total of some 500,000 distinct CDR3 sequences appear in this sample, about a sixth of them only once. In total, the top ten clones hold approximately 3% of the sample. Specimen: PBMCs from the stem cell graft donor, collected from the stem cell graft. The receptors were gathered from a human donor who donated a stem cell graft to a child with acute lymphoblastic leukemia.

This clonotype has a handful of counts. The J gene is TRBJ2-1, the V gene TRBV3-1; 7 bases are shared with TRBD2. Unmatched junction bases numbered 11, after V lost 4 bases and J lost 5 bases. CDR1 is LGHDT and CDR2 is YNNKEL in the germline V gene (reference sequence). This CDR3 has 16 residues. CDR3 nucleotides: TGTGCCAGCAGCCCCCTTCATAGCGGGCCTCACAATGAGCAGTTCTTC. Its protein is CASSPLHSGPHNEQFF.

This clonotype has at least ten counts. CDR3: CASSPGARRYEQYF. Here the CDR3 DNA reads TGTGCCAGCAGCCCTGGGGCCAGGAGGTACGAGCAGTACTTC. The chain couples TRBV27 to TRBJ2-7; D is possibly TRBD1 or TRBD2 (5 bases each). Trimming cost V 6 bases and J 4 bases, with 16 bases left between them. Germline V gene data show CDR1 as MNHEY and CDR2 as SMNVEV (reference sequence). This CDR3 is 14 amino acids long.

In this sample, this clonotype turned up once. The chain links TRBV10-2 to TRBJ2-3; 10 bases line up with TRBD1. Germline V gene lookup returns CDR1 WSHSY and CDR2 SAAADI. Trimming cost V 4 bases and J 2 bases; bases outside gene matches: 12. CDR3 length: 18 amino acids. The CDR3 coding sequence is TGCGCCAGCAGTGTTCCGGGGACAGGGGACGATTTCACAGATACGCAGTATTTT. This encodes CASSVPGTGDDFTDTQYF.

The table lists this clonotype with many counts. This rearrangement joins TRBV10-3 to TRBJ2-7; 7 bases map to TRBD1. The trim removed 5 bases at V and 7 bases at J, leaving 8 bases unmatched. The CDR3 is made up of 13 amino acids. The germline gives CDR1 ENHRY, CDR2 SYGVKD. DNA for the CDR3: TGTGCCATCAGTTTTCAGGGGGAAGGGGAGCAGTACTTC. Its protein is CAISFQGEGEQYF.

The CDR3 DNA reads TGTGCCACCAGTGACCACTACAGCTCCTACGAGCAGTACTTC. Its translation is CATSDHYSSYEQYF. The V and J genes are TRBV24-1 and TRBJ2-7; D uncertain. CDR3 size: 14 residues. Germline assignment: CDR1 KGHDR and CDR2 SFDVKD. With 4 bases removed from V and 0 bases from J, the gap between germline ends came to 9 bases.

There are a few counts of this clonotype. The rearrangement joins TRBV27 to TRBJ2-2; D perhaps matches TRBD1 (5 bases). Germline CDR1 is MNHEY and CDR2 is SMNVEV (reference sequence). The CDR3 length is 14 residues. The V end lost 6 bases, the J end lost 7 bases, and 15 bases lay between the germline ends. The CDR3 nucleotides read TGTGCCAGCAGGGGCTCGTGGGGCGTCGGGGAGCTGTTTTTT. Encoded protein: CASRGSWGVGELFF.

The rearrangement links TRBV12-3 or TRBV12-4 to TRBJ2-7; D unresolved. The V and J ends lost 2 bases and 3 bases respectively, with 5 bases between them. There are 12 residues in the CDR3. The DNA for the CDR3 is TGTGCCAGCAGTTTACGGCGCTACGAGCAGTACTTC. Its protein product is CASSLRRYEQYF.

This clonotype turned up a few times. The genes are TRBV7-9 and TRBJ2-3, with D possibly matching TRBD2 (6 bases). The ends were cut back, 7 bases at V and 9 bases at J, with 14 bases in the middle. The CDR3 has 12 residues. Per germline, CDR1 SEHNR and CDR2 FQNEAQ (reference sequence). This chain's CDR3 is CASTQAGGTQYF. CDR3 nucleotides: TGTGCCAGCACCCAAGCCGGGGGAACGCAGTATTTT.

The J gene is TRBJ1-2, the V gene TRBV4-2; possible D gene TRBD1, 6 bases. Germline CDR1 is LGHNA and CDR2 is YNFKEQ. This CDR3 spans 15 amino acids. V lost 1 base and J lost 7, with 16 bases in between. The CDR3 spells CASSQVTGSRGGYTF. As DNA, the CDR3 is TGTGCCAGCAGCCAAGTCACAGGGTCCCGAGGTGGCTACACCTTC.

This clonotype was seen only a few times. This chain links TRBV12-3 or TRBV12-4 with TRBJ1-1, with D possibly matching TRBD1 (5 bases). The CDR3 contains 13 residues. V lost 5 bases to trimming and J lost 4 bases, with 11 bases between them. The CDR3 coding sequence is TGTGCCAGCAGTCCCCAGGGATTCACTGAAGCTTTCTTT. Its translation: CASSPQGFTEAFF.

J is TRBJ2-7 and V is TRBV12-3 or TRBV12-4; D perhaps matches TRBD2 (7 bases). V was pared by 5 bases and J by 3 bases, with 20 bases between. The CDR3 has 16 residues. The CDR3 sequence: CASSPSGGRGYYEQYF. The CDR3 DNA follows: TGTGCCAGCAGTCCCTCGGGAGGCAGGGGTTACTACGAGCAGTACTTC.

The V and J genes are TRBV20-1 and TRBJ1-2; D is uncertain. In germline, CDR1 is DFQATT, CDR2 SNEGSKA (reference sequence). This CDR3 spans 15 amino acids. With 1 base removed from V and 0 bases from J, the gap between germline ends came to 12 bases. In DNA, the CDR3 is TGCAGTGCTAGAGTAACAGCCGTCACTAACTATGGCTACACCTTC. Residues: CSARVTAVTNYGYTF.

With regard to this clonotype: No DNA is shown, since the ends of the CDR3 on it are uncertain; the CDR3 is the one TCRdb lists. This chain joins TRBV21-1 and TRBJ1-1; the listed D gene, TRBD1, was not tested against the DNA. TRBV21-1 is a known pseudogene. Including both end residues, the CDR3 is 17 amino acids long. The CDR3 loop reads CASSKGSRVGGGTEAFF.

The rearrangement joins TRBV9 to TRBJ2-7; weak D call: TRBD2 (6 bases). Trimming shortened V by 0 bases and J by 1 base, and 11 bases separated the two germline ends. Looked up from germline, CDR1 is SGDLS and CDR2 is YYNGEE. This CDR3 region has 15 residues. The CDR3 DNA follows: TGTGCCAGCAGCGTAGGTAGCGGTTTTTCCTACGAGCAGTACTTC. It is translated as CASSVGSGFSYEQYF.

This rearrangement joins TRBV20-1 to TRBJ2-2; 9 nucleotides line up with TRBD1. This CDR3 is 13 amino acids long. Germline CDR1 DFQATT, CDR2 SNEGSKA (reference sequence). After removal of 5 bases from V and 3 bases from J, the junction contained 1 base not matched to a gene. The DNA of the CDR3 is TGCAGTGCTTGGACAGGGGACACCGGGGAGCTGTTTTTT. Its protein product is CSAWTGDTGELFF.

The gene calls are TRBV27 and TRBJ2-1, with TRBD1 identical over 7 bases. CDR1 MNHEY and CDR2 SMNVEV come from the germline V gene (reference sequence). The V and J ends lost 1 base and 6 bases, in that order; junction bases with no gene match: 6. CDR3 length: 15 amino acids. The CDR3 sequence: CASSLWQGVGNEQFF. The DNA of the CDR3 is TGTGCCAGCAGTTTATGGCAGGGGGTAGGCAATGAGCAGTTCTTC.

In this sample, this clonotype turned up once. The gene calls are TRBV6-2 or TRBV6-3 and TRBJ1-1, with D perhaps TRBD1 (5 bases). V lost 2 bases to trimming and J lost 6 bases, with 10 bases between them. CDR1 and CDR2 (germline): MNHEY, SVGEGT. CDR3 size: 13 residues. For the CDR3, the DNA is TGTGCCAGCAGTTACCCCAGGGTCCCTGAAGCTTTCTTT. Encoded protein: CASSYPRVPEAFF.

The genes are TRBV7-9 and TRBJ2-5, with 10 bases lining up with TRBD2. This CDR3 has 17 residues. Germline CDR1 and CDR2: SEHNR and FQNEAQ (reference sequence). J gave up 2 bases and V 4 bases, and 10 bases lay outside the gene matches. CDR3 sequence: CASSSAISGRWQETQYF. In nucleotides, the CDR3 is TGTGCCAGCAGCTCCGCCATTAGCGGGAGGTGGCAAGAGACCCAGTACTTC.

This clonotype was detected only a few times. The chain uses TRBV19 and TRBJ1-5; D gene unclear. This CDR3 has 14 residues. Trimming took off 7 bases at V and 1 base at J, with 11 bases between the two ends. CDR1 and CDR2 from the germline V gene are LNHDA and SQIVND (reference sequence). CDR3: CASTVGQSNQPQHF. The DNA for the CDR3 is TGTGCCAGTACCGTTGGGCAGAGCAATCAGCCCCAGCATTTT.

V is TRBV29-1 and J is TRBJ2-7; maybe TRBD2 (6 bases). The ends were cut back, 0 bases at V and 0 bases at J, with 12 bases in the middle. The CDR3 contains 15 residues. Germline V gene lookup returns CDR1 SQVTM and CDR2 ANQGSEA. CDR3 sequence (DNA): TGCAGCGTTGAAGATGGGACTGATGGCTCCTACGAGCAGTACTTC. Translating it yields CSVEDGTDGSYEQYF.

The chain combines TRBV4-1 with TRBJ2-2; the D gene is possibly TRBD1 (7 bases). The V end was cut by 0 bases, the J end by 4 bases, with 15 bases between. This CDR3 contains 17 residues. Germline CDR1 MGHRA, CDR2 YSYEKL. The CDR3 nucleotides read TGCGCCAGCAGCCAAGATCGCGGGACAGATAGCACCGGGGAGCTGTTTTTT. Amino acids: CASSQDRGTDSTGELFF.

The genes are TRBV9 and TRBJ2-7, with 10 bases that match TRBD1. The germline V gene has CDR1 SGDLS and CDR2 YYNGEE. V trimming: 0 bases; J trimming: 4 bases; junction bases outside the gene matches: 4. The CDR3 has 15 amino acids. The CDR3 here is CASSVGDRGLYEQYF. CDR3 DNA: TGTGCCAGCAGCGTAGGAGACAGGGGGCTTTACGAGCAGTACTTC.

This clonotype has more than one count but fewer than ten. The V call is TRBV20-1, the J call TRBJ2-7; TRBD2 might be the D (5 bases). The length of the CDR3 is 14 residues. Germline loops: CDR1 DFQATT, CDR2 SNEGSKA (reference sequence). V dropped 6 bases and J dropped 0 bases, with 15 bases sitting between them. The CDR3 DNA sequence: TGCAGTGCCCCCCCGGGCGGGTACTCCTACGAGCAGTACTTC. As protein: CSAPPGGYSYEQYF.